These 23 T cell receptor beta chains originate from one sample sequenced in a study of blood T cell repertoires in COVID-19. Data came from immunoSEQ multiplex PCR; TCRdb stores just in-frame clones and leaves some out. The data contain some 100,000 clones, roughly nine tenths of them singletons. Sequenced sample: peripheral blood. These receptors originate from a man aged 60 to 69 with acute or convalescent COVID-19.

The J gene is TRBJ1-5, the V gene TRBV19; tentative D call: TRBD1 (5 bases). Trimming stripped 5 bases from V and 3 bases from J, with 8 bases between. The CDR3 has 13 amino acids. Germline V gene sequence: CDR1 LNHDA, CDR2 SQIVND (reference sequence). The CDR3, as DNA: TGTGCCAGTAGTTCACAGGTCAATCAGCCCCAGCATTTT. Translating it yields CASSSQVNQPQHF.

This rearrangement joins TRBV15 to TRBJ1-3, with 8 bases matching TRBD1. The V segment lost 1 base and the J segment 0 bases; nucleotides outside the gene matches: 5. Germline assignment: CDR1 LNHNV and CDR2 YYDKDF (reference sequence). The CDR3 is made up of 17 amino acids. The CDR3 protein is CATSRGGTGPSGNTIYF. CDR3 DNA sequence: TGTGCCACCAGCAGAGGTGGGACAGGACCCTCTGGAAACACCATATATTTT.

CDR3 in amino acids: CASSQGLRSYEQYF. In DNA form, the CDR3 reads TGTGCCAGCAGCCAAGGACTGCGATCCTACGAGCAGTACTTC. The chain has TRBV3-1 (or the pseudogene TRBV3-2) and TRBJ2-7; D is uncertain. CDR1 is LGHDT and CDR2 is YNNKEL in the germline V gene (reference sequence). CDR3 length: 14 residues. V dropped 1 base and J dropped 1 base, with 8 bases sitting between them.

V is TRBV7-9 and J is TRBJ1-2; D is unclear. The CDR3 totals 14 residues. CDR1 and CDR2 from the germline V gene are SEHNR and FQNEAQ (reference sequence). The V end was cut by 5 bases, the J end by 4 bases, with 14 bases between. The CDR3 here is CASSAISETYGYTF. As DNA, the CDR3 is TGTGCCAGCAGCGCAATCAGCGAGACCTATGGCTACACCTTC.

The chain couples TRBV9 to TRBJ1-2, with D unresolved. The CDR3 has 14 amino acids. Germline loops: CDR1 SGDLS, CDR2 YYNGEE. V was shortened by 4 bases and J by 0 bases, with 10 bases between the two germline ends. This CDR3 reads CASSPGPTNYGYTF. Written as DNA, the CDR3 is TGTGCCAGCAGCCCTGGGCCGACTAACTATGGCTACACCTTC.

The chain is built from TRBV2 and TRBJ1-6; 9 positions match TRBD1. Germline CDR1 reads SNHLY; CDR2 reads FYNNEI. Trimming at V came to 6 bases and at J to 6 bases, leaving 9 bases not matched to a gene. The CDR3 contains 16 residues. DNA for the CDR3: TGTGCCAGCAGCGATCCGGACAGGGGTCGTAATTCACCCCTCCACTTT. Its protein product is CASSDPDRGRNSPLHF.

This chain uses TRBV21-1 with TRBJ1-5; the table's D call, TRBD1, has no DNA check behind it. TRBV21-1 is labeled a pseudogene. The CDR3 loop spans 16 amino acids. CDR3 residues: CASSKVGTGLDQPQHF. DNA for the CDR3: TGTGCCAGCAGCAAAGTTGGGACAGGGCTAGATCAGCCCCAGCATTTT.

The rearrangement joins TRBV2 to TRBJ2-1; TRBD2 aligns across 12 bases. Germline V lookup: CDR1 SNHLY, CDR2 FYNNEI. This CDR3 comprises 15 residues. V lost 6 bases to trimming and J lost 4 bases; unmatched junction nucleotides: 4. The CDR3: CASSRTSGRYNEQFF. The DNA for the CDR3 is TGTGCCAGCAGCAGAACTAGCGGGAGGTACAATGAGCAGTTCTTC.

The CDR3 coding sequence is TGTGCCAGCAGATCTGCAGGCGGGGGGGTTACCGGGGAGCTGTTTTTT. Protein product: CASRSAGGGVTGELFF. The rearrangement uses TRBV13 and TRBJ2-2, with 9 bases fitting TRBD2. CDR1 and CDR2 (germline): PRHDT, FYEKMQ (reference sequence). There are 16 residues in the CDR3. The trim removed 6 bases at V and 5 bases at J, leaving 10 bases unmatched.

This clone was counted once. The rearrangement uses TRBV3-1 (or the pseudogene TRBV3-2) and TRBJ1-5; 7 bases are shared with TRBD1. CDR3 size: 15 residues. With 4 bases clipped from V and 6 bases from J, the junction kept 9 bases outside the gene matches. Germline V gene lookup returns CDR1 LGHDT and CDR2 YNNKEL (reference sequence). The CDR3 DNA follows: TGTGCCAGCAGCCGTTCACAGGGGCTGAGTCAGCCCCAGCATTTT. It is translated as CASSRSQGLSQPQHF.

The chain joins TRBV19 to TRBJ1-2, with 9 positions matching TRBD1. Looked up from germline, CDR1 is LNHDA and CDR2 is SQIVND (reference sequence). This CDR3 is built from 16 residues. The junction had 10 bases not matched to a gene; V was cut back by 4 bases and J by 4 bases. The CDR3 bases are TGTGCCAGTAGTACCGGAGGACAGGGGATAATCTATGGCTACACCTTC. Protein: CASSTGGQGIIYGYTF.

The CDR3 bases are TGTGCCAGCAGCTTTGTAAGGACAGGGCTCGGCACAGATACGCAGTATTTT. It yields the protein CASSFVRTGLGTDTQYF. The rearrangement uses TRBV5-5 and TRBJ2-3; TRBD1 matches at 8 bases. The V gene end was trimmed by 2 bases and the J gene end by 1 base; junction bases not matched to a gene: 9. Looked up from germline, CDR1 is SGHKS and CDR2 is YYEKEE (reference sequence). This CDR3 has 17 residues.

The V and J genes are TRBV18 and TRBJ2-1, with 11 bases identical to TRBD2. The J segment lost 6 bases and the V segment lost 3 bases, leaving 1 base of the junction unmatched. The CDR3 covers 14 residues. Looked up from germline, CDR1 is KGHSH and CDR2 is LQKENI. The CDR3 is CASSPTSGVNEQFF. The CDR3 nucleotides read TGTGCCAGCTCACCGACTAGCGGGGTCAATGAGCAGTTCTTC.

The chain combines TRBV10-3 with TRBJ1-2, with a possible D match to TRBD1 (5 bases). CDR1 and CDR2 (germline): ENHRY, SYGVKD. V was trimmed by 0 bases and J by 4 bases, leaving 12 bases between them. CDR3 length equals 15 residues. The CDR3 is CAISESGGVAYGYTF. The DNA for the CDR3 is TGTGCCATCAGTGAGTCGGGGGGGGTGGCCTATGGCTACACCTTC.

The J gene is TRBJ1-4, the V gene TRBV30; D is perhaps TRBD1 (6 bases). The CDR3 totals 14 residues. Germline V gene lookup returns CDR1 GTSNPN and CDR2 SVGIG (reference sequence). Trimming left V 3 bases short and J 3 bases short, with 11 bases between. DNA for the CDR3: TGTGCCTGGAGGAAACAGGGTGCTAATGAAAAACTGTTTTTT. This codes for CAWRKQGANEKLFF.

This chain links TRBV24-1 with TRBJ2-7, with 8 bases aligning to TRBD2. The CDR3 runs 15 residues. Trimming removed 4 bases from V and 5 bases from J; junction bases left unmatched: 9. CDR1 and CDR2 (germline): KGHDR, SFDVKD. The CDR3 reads CATSEMARREDEQYV. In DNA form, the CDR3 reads TGTGCCACCAGTGAGATGGCTCGGCGGGAGGACGAGCAGTACGTC.

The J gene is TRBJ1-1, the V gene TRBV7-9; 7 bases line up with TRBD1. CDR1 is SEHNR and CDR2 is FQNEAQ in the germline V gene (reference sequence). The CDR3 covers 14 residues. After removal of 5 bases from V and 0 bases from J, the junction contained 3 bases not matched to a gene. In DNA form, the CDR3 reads TGTGCCAGCAGCAAAGACAGGGTGAACACTGAAGCTTTCTTT. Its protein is CASSKDRVNTEAFF. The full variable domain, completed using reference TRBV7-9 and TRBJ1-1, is DTGVSQNPRHKITKRGQNVTFRCDPISEHNRLYWYRQTLGQGPEFLTYFQNEAQLEKSRLLSDRFSAERPKGSFSTLEIQRTEQGDSAMYLCASSKDRVNTEAFFGQGTRLTVV.

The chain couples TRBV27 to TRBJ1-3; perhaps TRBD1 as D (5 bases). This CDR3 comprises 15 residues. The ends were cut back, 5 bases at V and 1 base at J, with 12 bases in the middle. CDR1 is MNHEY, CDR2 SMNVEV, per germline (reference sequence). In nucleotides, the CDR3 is TGTGCCAGCAGTATCGACAGAGAATCTGGAAACACCATATATTTT. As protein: CASSIDRESGNTIYF.

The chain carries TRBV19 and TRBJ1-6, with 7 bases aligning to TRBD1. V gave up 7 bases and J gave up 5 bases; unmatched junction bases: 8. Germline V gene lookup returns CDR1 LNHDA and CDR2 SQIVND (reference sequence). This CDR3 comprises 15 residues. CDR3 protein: CASKPTGTNNSPLHF. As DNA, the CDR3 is TGTGCCAGTAAACCGACAGGGACAAATAATTCACCCCTCCACTTT.

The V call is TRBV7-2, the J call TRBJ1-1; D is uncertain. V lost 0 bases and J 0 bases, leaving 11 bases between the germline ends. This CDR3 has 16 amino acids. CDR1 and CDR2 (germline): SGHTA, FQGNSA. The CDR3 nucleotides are TGTGCCAGCAGCTTAGCGCGGGAGATATTGAACACTGAAGCTTTCTTT. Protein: CASSLAREILNTEAFF.

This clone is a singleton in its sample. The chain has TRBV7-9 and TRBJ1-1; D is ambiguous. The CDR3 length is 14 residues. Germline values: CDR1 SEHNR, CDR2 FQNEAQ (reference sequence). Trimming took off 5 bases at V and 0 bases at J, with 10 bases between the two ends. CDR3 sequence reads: CASSPPSVNTEAFF. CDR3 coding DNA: TGTGCCAGCAGCCCCCCGTCGGTGAACACTGAAGCTTTCTTT.

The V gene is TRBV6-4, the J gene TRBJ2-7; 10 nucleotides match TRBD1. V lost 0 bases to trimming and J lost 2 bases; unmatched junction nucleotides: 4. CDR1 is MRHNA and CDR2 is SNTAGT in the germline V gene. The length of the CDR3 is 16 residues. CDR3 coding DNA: TGTGCCAGCAGTGACTCGGGACAGGGGACCCCCTACGAGCAGTACGTC. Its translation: CASSDSGQGTPYEQYV.

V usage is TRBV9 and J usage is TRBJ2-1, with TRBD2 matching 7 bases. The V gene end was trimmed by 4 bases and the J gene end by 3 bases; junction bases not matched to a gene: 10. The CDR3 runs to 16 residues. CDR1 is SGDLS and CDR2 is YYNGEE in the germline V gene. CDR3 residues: CASSRRASGDYNEQFF. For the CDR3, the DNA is TGTGCCAGCAGCCGAAGGGCTAGCGGAGACTACAATGAGCAGTTCTTC.